This T cell receptor beta chain appears in the sequencing data of a study of vaccination and CD4 T cells after COVID-19. Study overall: Convalescent patients, SARS-CoV-2 positive by nasal swab PCR, comprised several mild cases and one severe case. Taking of post-vaccine samples occurred a median about 70 days after dose two (range 14 to 241). Whole-study results and caveats: Early post-infection timepoints were missing, and relatively few convalescent patients were studied.

An Oncomine TCR Beta short-read assay was used to sequence the DNA from cultured CD4+ T cells. TCRdb redid the calling of the PCR reads with MiXCR, one entry per CDR3 protein. The sample includes 11,000 to 15,000 distinct CDR3 sequences, approximately 62% seen only once; the top ten take approximately 20%. Treatment meaning: approximately 9-day PBMC culture with coronavirus spike peptide pools or control peptides (ViraFEST assay). Notes on this clonotype: Its matching antigen is unknown.

This CDR3 comprises 16 residues. Trimming removed 0 bases from V and 0 bases from J, with 9 bases in between. CDR1 and CDR2 from the germline V gene are MGHRA and YSYEKL. This sequence originates from a human donor who had recovered from COVID-19. The rearrangement uses TRBV4-1 and TRBJ2-1; possibly TRBD1 for D (6 bases). Sequenced input: CD4+ T cells from blood, cultured in vitro. In DNA form, the CDR3 reads TGCGCCAGCAGCCAAGATGGGACACCCTCCTACAATGAGCAGTTCTTC. It translates to CASSQDGTPSYNEQFF.